This TCR beta chain was sequenced for a study of blood T cell repertoires in COVID-19. Source study methods: Counts of nucleated cells, estimated from reference gene primer amplification, were obtained. Libraries were prepared by immunoSEQ multiplex PCR; TCRdb keeps only in-frame clonotypes and omits some of them. The DNA gave D and trimming, while V, J and clone size come from that table. The sample shows roughly 120,000 clones, 85% to 90% of them seen only once. The CDR3 length is 14 residues. Germline V lookup: CDR1 SGDLS, CDR2 YYNGEE. V was shortened by 4 bases and J by 4 bases, with 14 bases between the two germline ends.

The sequenced material came from peripheral blood. The chain combines TRBV9 with TRBJ2-5, with a weak D call TRBD2 (6 bases). This clonotype was obtained from a woman aged 80 or over with COVID-19, enrolled during active disease. The CDR3, as DNA: TGTGCCAGCAGCCTGGGGGGTTTCTTAGAGACCCAGTACTTC. It specifies CASSLGGFLETQYF. The complete variable domain, with remaining parts taken from reference TRBV9 and TRBJ2-5, reads DSGVTQTPKHLITATGQRVTLRCSPRSGDLSVYWYQQSLDQGLQFLIQYYNGEERAKGNILERFSAQQFPDLHSELNLSSLELGDSALYFCASSLGGFLETQYFGPGTRLLVL.